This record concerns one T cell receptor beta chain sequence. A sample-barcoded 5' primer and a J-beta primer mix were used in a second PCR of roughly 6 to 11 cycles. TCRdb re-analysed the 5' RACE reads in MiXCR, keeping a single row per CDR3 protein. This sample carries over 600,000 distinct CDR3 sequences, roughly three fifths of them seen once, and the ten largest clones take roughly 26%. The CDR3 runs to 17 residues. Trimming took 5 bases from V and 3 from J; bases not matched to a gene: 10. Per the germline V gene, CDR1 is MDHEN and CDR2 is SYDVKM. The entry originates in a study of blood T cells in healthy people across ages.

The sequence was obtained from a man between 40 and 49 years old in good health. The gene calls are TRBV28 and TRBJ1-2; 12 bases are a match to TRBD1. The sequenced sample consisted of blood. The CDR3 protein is CASSEPGQGALDYGYTF. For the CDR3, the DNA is TGTGCCAGCAGTGAACCGGGACAGGGGGCTTTGGACTATGGCTACACCTTC.